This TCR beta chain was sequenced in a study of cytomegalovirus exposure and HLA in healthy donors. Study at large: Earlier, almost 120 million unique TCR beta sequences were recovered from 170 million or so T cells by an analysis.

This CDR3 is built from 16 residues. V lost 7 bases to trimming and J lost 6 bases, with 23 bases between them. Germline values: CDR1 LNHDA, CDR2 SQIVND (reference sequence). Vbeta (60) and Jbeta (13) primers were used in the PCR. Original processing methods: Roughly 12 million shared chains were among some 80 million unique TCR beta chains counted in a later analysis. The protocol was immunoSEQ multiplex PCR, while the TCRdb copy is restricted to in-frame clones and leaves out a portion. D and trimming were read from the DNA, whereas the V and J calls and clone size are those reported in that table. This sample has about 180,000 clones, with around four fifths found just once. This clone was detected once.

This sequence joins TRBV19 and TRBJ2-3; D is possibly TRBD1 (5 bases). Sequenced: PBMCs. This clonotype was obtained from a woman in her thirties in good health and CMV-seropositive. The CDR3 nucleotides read TGTGCCAGTACGCTAGGGGCGGCTGCTATCATTGATACGCAGTATTTT. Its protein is CASTLGAAAIIDTQYF.